Listed below are T cell receptor beta chains from one sample, sequenced in a study of blood T cell repertoires in COVID-19. This table comes from immunoSEQ multiplex PCR, and its TCRdb copy is limited to in-frame clones, with some not included. In the table there are over 150,000 clones, about 87% of which are singletons. Sequencing used peripheral blood. The source is a woman aged 80 or over with COVID-19, enrolled during active disease. Each CDR3 is given with its conserved first and last residue. Each record gives: D gene, J gene, V gene, CDR3 protein. D genes are given only for firm matches.

d_gene: -
j_gene: TRBJ1-2
v_gene: TRBV9
CDR3aa: CASTPGFFGGYTF

d_gene: TRBD1
j_gene: TRBJ1-1
v_gene: TRBV29-1
CDR3aa: CSVYRGGNTEAFF

d_gene: -
j_gene: TRBJ1-4
v_gene: TRBV2
CDR3aa: CASRGAPSTNEKLFF

d_gene: -
j_gene: TRBJ1-6
v_gene: TRBV5-1
CDR3aa: CASSSPGIGNSPLHF

d_gene: TRBD2
j_gene: TRBJ2-2
v_gene: TRBV5-4
CDR3aa: CASSLVGELAGANTGELFF

d_gene: -
j_gene: TRBJ2-3
v_gene: TRBV19
CDR3aa: CASSIDSGGPDTQYF

d_gene: -
j_gene: TRBJ1-6
v_gene: TRBV19
CDR3aa: CASSITGEVSPLHF

d_gene: -
j_gene: TRBJ2-7
v_gene: TRBV28
CDR3aa: CASSQGSYEQYF

d_gene: -
j_gene: TRBJ1-3
v_gene: TRBV28
CDR3aa: CASRGGGTSSGNTIYF

d_gene: -
j_gene: TRBJ2-7
v_gene: TRBV2
CDR3aa: CASLTGLRYEQYF

d_gene: TRBD1
j_gene: TRBJ2-2
v_gene: TRBV19
CDR3aa: CASSSGTGGANTGELFF

d_gene: TRBD2
j_gene: TRBJ2-1
v_gene: TRBV19
CDR3aa: CASSIGLAGPSEQFF

d_gene: TRBD1
j_gene: TRBJ1-1
v_gene: TRBV5-6
CDR3aa: CASSLRTGLMNTEAFF

d_gene: TRBD1
j_gene: TRBJ1-5
v_gene: TRBV19
CDR3aa: CASTRWIQGEMVAQPQHF

d_gene: TRBD1
j_gene: TRBJ2-7
v_gene: TRBV6-5
CDR3aa: CASSYSTGTGDEQYF

d_gene: TRBD2
j_gene: TRBJ2-3
v_gene: TRBV6-6
CDR3aa: CATRTSGTDTQYF

d_gene: -
j_gene: TRBJ1-6
v_gene: TRBV2
CDR3aa: CASSGDNSPLHF

d_gene: TRBD1
j_gene: TRBJ1-2
v_gene: TRBV14
CDR3aa: CASSRDRGYGYTF

d_gene: -
j_gene: TRBJ1-4
v_gene: TRBV13
CDR3aa: CASSRADGGEKLFF

d_gene: -
j_gene: TRBJ2-6
v_gene: TRBV9
CDR3aa: CASSAIDSSGANVLTF

d_gene: TRBD2
j_gene: TRBJ2-7
v_gene: TRBV5-4
CDR3aa: CASSSLSGRANEQYF

d_gene: -
j_gene: TRBJ2-2
v_gene: TRBV28
CDR3aa: CATRTPNTGELFF

d_gene: -
j_gene: TRBJ2-4
v_gene: TRBV6-2/TRBV6-3
CDR3aa: CASSSVEVAKNIQYF

d_gene: TRBD2
j_gene: TRBJ2-7
v_gene: TRBV9
CDR3aa: CASSVLAGYEQYF

d_gene: TRBD1
j_gene: TRBJ1-2
v_gene: TRBV4-3
CDR3aa: CASSLQGARGYTF

d_gene: TRBD1
j_gene: TRBJ1-2
v_gene: TRBV5-5
CDR3aa: CASSLQTGGAYGYTF

d_gene: -
j_gene: TRBJ1-2
v_gene: TRBV14
CDR3aa: CASSQQTNYGYTF

d_gene: -
j_gene: TRBJ1-6
v_gene: TRBV19
CDR3aa: CASTGTFNSPLHF

d_gene: -
j_gene: TRBJ1-2
v_gene: TRBV19
CDR3aa: CASTGNYGYTF

d_gene: -
j_gene: TRBJ1-2
v_gene: TRBV6-2/TRBV6-3
CDR3aa: CASSYGEYIYGYTF

d_gene: -
j_gene: TRBJ2-2
v_gene: TRBV5-1
CDR3aa: CASSPRTNANTGELFF

d_gene: -
j_gene: TRBJ2-4
v_gene: TRBV4-3
CDR3aa: CASSLSVQDIQYF

d_gene: -
j_gene: TRBJ2-7
v_gene: TRBV4-1
CDR3aa: CASSRSQGYEQYF

d_gene: -
j_gene: TRBJ1-4
v_gene: TRBV6-1
CDR3aa: CASSEGQAPNEKLFF

d_gene: -
j_gene: TRBJ1-4
v_gene: TRBV7-2
CDR3aa: CASSIGTSYEKLFF

d_gene: TRBD1
j_gene: TRBJ1-4
v_gene: TRBV3-1/TRBV3-2
CDR3aa: CASSGSGQGGPREKLFF

d_gene: TRBD2
j_gene: TRBJ2-7
v_gene: TRBV6-2/TRBV6-3
CDR3aa: CASRPPGGKGEQYF

d_gene: TRBD1
j_gene: TRBJ2-2
v_gene: TRBV4-2
CDR3aa: CASSQPTGTGERANTGELFF

d_gene: TRBD2
j_gene: TRBJ2-1
v_gene: TRBV27
CDR3aa: CASSSLKVAGFDEQFF

d_gene: -
j_gene: TRBJ2-3
v_gene: TRBV6-4
CDR3aa: CASSGKNGDTQYF

d_gene: -
j_gene: TRBJ2-2
v_gene: TRBV2
CDR3aa: CASSRLDTNTGELFF

d_gene: -
j_gene: TRBJ2-2
v_gene: TRBV27
CDR3aa: CASSVKLGTTGELFF

d_gene: TRBD1
j_gene: TRBJ2-6
v_gene: TRBV28
CDR3aa: CASSLTGEPGANVLTF

d_gene: -
j_gene: TRBJ1-1
v_gene: TRBV7-2
CDR3aa: CASSLVQNTEAFF

d_gene: TRBD2
j_gene: TRBJ2-3
v_gene: TRBV11-2
CDR3aa: CASSPGLAGGQDTQYF

d_gene: TRBD2
j_gene: TRBJ2-4
v_gene: TRBV19
CDR3aa: CASSIELTSGRARAKNIQYF

d_gene: TRBD1
j_gene: TRBJ1-6
v_gene: TRBV7-3
CDR3aa: CASSLSRDRNSPLHF

d_gene: -
j_gene: TRBJ2-1
v_gene: TRBV10-3
CDR3aa: CAISELASENEQFF